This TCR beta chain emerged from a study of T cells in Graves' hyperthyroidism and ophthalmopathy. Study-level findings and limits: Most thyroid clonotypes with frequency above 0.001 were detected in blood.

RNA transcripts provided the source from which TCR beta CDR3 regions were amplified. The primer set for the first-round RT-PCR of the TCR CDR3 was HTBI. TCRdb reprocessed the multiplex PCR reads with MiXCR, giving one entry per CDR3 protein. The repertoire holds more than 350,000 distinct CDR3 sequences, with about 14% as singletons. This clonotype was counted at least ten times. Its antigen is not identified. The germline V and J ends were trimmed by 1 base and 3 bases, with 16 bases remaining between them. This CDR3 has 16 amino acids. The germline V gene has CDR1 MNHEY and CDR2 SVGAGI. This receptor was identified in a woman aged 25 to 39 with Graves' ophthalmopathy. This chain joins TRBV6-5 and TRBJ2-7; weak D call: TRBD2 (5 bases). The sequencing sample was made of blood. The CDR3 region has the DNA TGTGCCAGCAGTTACTACGGGAAGTACTCGTTCTACGAGCAGTACTTC. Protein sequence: CASSYYGKYSFYEQYF.